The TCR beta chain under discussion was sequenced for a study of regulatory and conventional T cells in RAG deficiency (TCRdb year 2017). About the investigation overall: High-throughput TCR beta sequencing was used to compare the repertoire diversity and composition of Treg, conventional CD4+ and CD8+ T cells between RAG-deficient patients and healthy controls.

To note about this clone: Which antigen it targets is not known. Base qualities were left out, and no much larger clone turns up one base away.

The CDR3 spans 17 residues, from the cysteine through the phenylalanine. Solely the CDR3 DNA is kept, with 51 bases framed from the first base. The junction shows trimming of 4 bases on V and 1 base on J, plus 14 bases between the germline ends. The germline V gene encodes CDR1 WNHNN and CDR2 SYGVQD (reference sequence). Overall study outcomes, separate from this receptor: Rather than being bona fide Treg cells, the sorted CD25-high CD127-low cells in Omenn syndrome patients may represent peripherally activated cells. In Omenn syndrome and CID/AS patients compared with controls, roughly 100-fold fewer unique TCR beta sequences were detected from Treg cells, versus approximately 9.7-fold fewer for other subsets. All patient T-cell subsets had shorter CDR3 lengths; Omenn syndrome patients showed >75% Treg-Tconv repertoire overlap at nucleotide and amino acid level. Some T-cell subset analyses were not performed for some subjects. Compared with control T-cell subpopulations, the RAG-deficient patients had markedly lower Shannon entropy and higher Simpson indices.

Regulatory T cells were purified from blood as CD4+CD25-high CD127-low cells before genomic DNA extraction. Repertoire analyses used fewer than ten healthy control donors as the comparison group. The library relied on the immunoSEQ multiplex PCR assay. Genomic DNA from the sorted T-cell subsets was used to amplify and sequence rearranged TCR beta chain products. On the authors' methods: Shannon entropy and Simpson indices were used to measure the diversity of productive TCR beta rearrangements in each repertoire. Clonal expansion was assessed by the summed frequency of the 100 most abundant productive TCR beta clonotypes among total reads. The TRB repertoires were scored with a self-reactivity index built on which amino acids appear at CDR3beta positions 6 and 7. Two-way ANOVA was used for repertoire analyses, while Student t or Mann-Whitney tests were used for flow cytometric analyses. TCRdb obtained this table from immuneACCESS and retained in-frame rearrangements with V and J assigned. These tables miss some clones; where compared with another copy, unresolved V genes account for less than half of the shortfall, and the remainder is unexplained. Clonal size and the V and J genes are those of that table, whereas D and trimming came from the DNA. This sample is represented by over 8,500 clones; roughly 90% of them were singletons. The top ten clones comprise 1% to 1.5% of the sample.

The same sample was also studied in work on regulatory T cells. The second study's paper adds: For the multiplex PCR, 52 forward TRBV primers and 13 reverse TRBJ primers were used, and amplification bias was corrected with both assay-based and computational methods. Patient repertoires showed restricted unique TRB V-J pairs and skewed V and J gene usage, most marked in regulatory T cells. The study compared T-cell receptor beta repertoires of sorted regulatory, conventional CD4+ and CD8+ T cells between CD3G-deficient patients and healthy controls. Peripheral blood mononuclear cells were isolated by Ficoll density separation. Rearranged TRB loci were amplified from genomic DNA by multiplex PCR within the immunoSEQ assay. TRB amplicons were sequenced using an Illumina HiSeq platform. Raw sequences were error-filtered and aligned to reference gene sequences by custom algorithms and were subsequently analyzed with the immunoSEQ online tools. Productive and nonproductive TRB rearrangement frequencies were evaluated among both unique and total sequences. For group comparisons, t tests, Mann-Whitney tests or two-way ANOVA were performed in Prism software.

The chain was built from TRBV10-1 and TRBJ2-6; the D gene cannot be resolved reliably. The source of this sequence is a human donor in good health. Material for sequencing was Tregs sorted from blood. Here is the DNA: TGCGCCAGCAGTGTTCGCAGGCTGCCTTCTGGGGCCAACGTCCTGACTTTC. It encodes CASSVRRLPSGANVLTF.